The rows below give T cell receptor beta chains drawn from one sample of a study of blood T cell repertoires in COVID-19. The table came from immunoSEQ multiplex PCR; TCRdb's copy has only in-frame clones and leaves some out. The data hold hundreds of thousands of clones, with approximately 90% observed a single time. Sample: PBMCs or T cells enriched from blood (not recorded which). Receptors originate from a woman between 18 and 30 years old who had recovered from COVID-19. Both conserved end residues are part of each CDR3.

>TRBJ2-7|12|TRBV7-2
CASRTGVYEQYF
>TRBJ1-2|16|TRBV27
CASSFWAGGDYYGYTF
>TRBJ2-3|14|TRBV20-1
CSASRTGRADTQYF
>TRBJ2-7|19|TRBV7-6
CASSLRGTSGRSFSYEQYF
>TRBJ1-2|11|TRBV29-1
CSVEVRRGYTF
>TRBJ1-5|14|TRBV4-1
CASSLWGVIQPQHF
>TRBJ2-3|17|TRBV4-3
CASSQDLPGGGTDTQYF
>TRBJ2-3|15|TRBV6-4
CASSDSTSGVDTQYF
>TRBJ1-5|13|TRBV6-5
CASMRSQHQPQHF
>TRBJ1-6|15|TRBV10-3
CAISESGEGSSPLHF
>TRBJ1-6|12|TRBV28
CASSLLNSPLHF
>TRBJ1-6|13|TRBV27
CASRLQGNSPLHF
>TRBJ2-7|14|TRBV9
CASSVSGTSDEQYF
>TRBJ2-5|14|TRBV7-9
CASSLRSAGETQYF
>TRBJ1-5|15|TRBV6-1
CASSDFNRGIQPQHF
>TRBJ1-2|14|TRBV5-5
CASSLGGGLYGYTF
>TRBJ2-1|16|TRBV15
CATSREVRDYYNEQFF
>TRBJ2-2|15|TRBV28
CASRTGAQGTGELFF
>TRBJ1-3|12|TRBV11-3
CASGLSGNTIYF
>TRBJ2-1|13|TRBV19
CASRDSSYNEQFF
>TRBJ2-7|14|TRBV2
CASKTGGGGHEQYF
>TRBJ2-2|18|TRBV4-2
CASSQDRGLAGATGELFF
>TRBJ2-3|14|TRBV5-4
CASSSGLNTDTQYF
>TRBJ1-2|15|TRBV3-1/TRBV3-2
CASSQAQGRDYGYTF
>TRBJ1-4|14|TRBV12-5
CASGPGGTNEKLFF
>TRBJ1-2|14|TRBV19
CASSTTGTGYGYTF
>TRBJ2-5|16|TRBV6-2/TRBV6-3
CASSYEAGGWEETQYF
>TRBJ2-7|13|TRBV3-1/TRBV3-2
CASSQVSGGEQYF
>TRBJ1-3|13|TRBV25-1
CASSRPRGDTIYF
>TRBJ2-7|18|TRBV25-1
CASSASAALGQGIYEQYF
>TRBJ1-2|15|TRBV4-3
CASSPDRGGDYGYTF
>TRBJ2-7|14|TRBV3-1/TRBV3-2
CASSRPGSSYEQYF
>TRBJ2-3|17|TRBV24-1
CATSDLRGRGDRDTQYF
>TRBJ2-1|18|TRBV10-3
CAISELIGTSGEYNEQFF
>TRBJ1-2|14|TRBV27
CASSPEGTGKVYTF
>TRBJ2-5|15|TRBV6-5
CASSYSTSGRETQYF
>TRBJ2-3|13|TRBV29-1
CSVEGTYTDTQYF
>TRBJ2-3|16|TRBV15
CATSRGIAGLTDTQYF
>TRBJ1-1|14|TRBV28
CASSSTGVGTEAFF
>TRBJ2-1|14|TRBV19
CASSIGTAYNEQFF